A single T cell receptor beta chain is shown here with its context. The data stem from a study of shared clonotypes between healthy human individuals. V was trimmed by 4 bases and J by 0 bases, leaving 15 bases between them. Germline V gene sequence: CDR1 SEHNR, CDR2 FQNEAQ (reference sequence). This CDR3 has 16 residues. Data came from immunoSEQ multiplex PCR; TCRdb stores just in-frame clones and leaves some out. Counted here are some 2.1 million clones, about 95% occurring once; the ten biggest clones make up 0.9% to 1.4%. Cells designated naive CD8 were CD45RO-negative and were positively selected for CCR7, with terminally differentiated effector memory CD45RA+ cells excluded.

Material: naive CD8+ T cells sorted from blood. The receptor comes from a man younger than 35 in good health. The chain recombines TRBV7-9 with TRBJ2-5; D possibly corresponds to TRBD1 (6 bases). CDR3 loop: CASSWGPTGHQETQYF. The CDR3 nucleotides read TGTGCCAGCAGCTGGGGGCCTACGGGACACCAAGAGACCCAGTACTTC. Full variable domain (remainder filled in from reference TRBV7-9 and TRBJ2-5): DTGVSQNPRHKITKRGQNVTFRCDPISEHNRLYWYRQTLGQGPEFLTYFQNEAQLEKSRLLSDRFSAERPKGSFSTLEIQRTEQGDSAMYLCASSWGPTGHQETQYFGPGTRLLVL.